The source of this TCR beta chain is a study of cytomegalovirus exposure and HLA in healthy donors. Study results and limitations: When analyzed later, a missense DCLRE1C variant was found to be linked to TCR beta V- and J-gene trimming.

Germline V gene lookup returns CDR1 MDHEN and CDR2 SYDVKM. V lost 5 bases, J lost 3 bases, and 7 bases stayed unmatched. The length of the CDR3 is 15 residues. As to this clone: The target antigen is unknown.

Vbeta (60) and Jbeta (13) primers were used in the PCR. Method: immunoSEQ multiplex PCR; TCRdb's copy keeps in-frame clones and lacks some. The sample holds 95,000 to 150,000 clones, 75% to 85% seen once. The sequence came from a young man in good health and CMV-seropositive. The sample consisted of PBMCs. The rearrangement uses TRBV28 and TRBJ1-5, with 7 bases lining up with TRBD1. The CDR3 DNA sequence: TGTGCCAGCAGTCAGAGACAGGGAACCAATCAGCCCCAGCATTTT. Its protein is CASSQRQGTNQPQHF.